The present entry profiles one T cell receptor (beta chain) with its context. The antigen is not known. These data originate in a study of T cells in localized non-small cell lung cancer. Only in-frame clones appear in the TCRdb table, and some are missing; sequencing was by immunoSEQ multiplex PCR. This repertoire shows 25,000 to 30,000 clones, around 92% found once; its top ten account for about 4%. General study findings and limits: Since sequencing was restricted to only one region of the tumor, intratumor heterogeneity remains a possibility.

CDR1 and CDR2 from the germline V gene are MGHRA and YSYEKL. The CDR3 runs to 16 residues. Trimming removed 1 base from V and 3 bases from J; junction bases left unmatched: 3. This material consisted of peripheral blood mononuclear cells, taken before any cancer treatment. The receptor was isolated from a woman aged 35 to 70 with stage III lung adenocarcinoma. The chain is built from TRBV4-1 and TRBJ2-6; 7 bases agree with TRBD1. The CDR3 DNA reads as TGCGCCAGCAGCCAAGGCAGGGGGAGTGGGGCCAACGTCCTGACTTTC. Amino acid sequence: CASSQGRGSGANVLTF.